The entry below describes one T cell receptor beta chain. Its antigen remains unidentified. Using a J-beta primer mix together with a sample-barcoded 5' primer, a second PCR was run for about 6 to 12 cycles. The study obtained at least 3 million CDR3-containing paired-end reads from every sample. TCRdb re-derived calls from the 5' RACE reads in MiXCR, one entry per CDR3 protein. Seen here are about 780,000 distinct CDR3 sequences, more than 35% observed once, and the top ten hold around 18%. The source of the sample is a study of blood T cells in healthy people across ages. Study-wide results and limits: In these data, TCR beta diversity tracked strongly with naive T cell percentage.

V lost 0 bases, J lost 5 bases, and 6 bases stayed unmatched. CDR1 and CDR2 from the germline V gene are MNHEY and SVGAGI. CDR3 length: 16 amino acids. Caucasian individuals from Russia who were healthy and aged about 6 to 90 acted as donors. Per sample, extraction of total RNA gave at least 5 micrograms in every case. This clonotype was sampled from a man aged 80 or over in good health. The V and J genes are TRBV6-5 and TRBJ2-5; 10 positions agree with TRBD2. The sample consisted of blood. CDR3 DNA: TGTGCCAGCAGTTACTCATCTAGCGGGAGTCCGGAGACCCAGTACTTC. This codes for CASSYSSSGSPETQYF.